Presented here are 5 T cell receptor beta chains from one specimen sequenced in a study of blood T cell repertoires in COVID-19. Method: immunoSEQ multiplex PCR; TCRdb's copy keeps in-frame clones and lacks some. The sample holds under 400,000 clones, 80% to 90% seen once. The sequencing sample was made of PBMCs or T cells enriched from blood (not recorded which). The source of these receptors is a woman between 40 and 50 years old with acute COVID-19.

V is TRBV2 and J is TRBJ2-1; TRBD1 agrees at 9 bases. Germline CDR1 and CDR2: SNHLY and FYNNEI. The CDR3 has 13 amino acids. V trimming: 4 bases; J trimming: 13 bases; junction bases outside the gene matches: 8. DNA for the CDR3: TGTGCCAGCAGTGGCCCCGGACAGGGGACACAGTTCTTC. Residues: CASSGPGQGTQFF. The variable domain in full, completed from reference TRBV2 and TRBJ2-1, reads EPEVTQTPSHQVTQMGQEVILRCVPISNHLYFYWYRQILGQKVEFLVSFYNNEISEKSEIFDDQFSVERPDGSNFTLKIRSTKLEDSAMYFCASSGPGQGTQFFGPGTRLTVL.

The chain couples TRBV6-5 to TRBJ2-4, with a weak D call TRBD2 (6 bases). This CDR3 comprises 16 residues. V lost 1 base and J lost 6, with 16 bases in between. In germline, CDR1 is MNHEY, CDR2 SVGAGI. The CDR3, as DNA: TGTGCCAGCAGTTACTTGGGCAGGGAGGCGGGAAACATTCAGTACTTC. Its translation is CASSYLGREAGNIQYF.

The V and J genes are TRBV29-1 and TRBJ1-2; 9 bases align to TRBD1. This CDR3 has 16 residues. With 3 bases clipped from V and 5 bases from J, the junction kept 13 bases outside the gene matches. Germline values: CDR1 SQVTM, CDR2 ANQGSEA. CDR3 sequence: CSVDSLEEGQGYGYTF. The CDR3 coding sequence is TGCAGCGTTGACTCCCTGGAGGAGGGACAGGGTTATGGCTACACCTTC.

The chain joins TRBV2 to TRBJ1-5; D ambiguous. V dropped 4 bases and J dropped 3 bases, with 7 bases sitting between them. CDR1 is SNHLY and CDR2 is FYNNEI in the germline V gene. CDR3 size: 13 residues. The CDR3 sequence: CASSGRANQPQHF. CDR3 bases: TGTGCCAGCAGTGGGCGGGCCAATCAGCCCCAGCATTTT.

This clone was seen only once. The J gene is TRBJ2-3, the V gene TRBV9; 10 bases match TRBD2. In germline, CDR1 is SGDLS, CDR2 YYNGEE. V lost 1 base to trimming and J lost 8 bases; unmatched junction nucleotides: 7. This CDR3 has 15 residues. The CDR3 loop is CASSVQAGGEGTQYF. CDR3 nucleotide sequence: TGTGCCAGCAGCGTACAAGCGGGGGGGGAAGGTACGCAGTATTTT.